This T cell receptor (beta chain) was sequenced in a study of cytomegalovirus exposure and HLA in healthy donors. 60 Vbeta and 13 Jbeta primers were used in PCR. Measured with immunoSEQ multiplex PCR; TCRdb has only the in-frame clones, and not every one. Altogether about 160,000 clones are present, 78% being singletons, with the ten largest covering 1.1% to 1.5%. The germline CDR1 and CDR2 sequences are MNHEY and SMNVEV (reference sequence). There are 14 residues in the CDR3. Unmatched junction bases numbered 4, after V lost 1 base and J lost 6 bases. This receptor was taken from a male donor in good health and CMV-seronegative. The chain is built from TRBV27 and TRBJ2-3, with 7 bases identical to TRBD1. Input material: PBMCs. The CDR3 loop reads CASSLYGTADTQYF. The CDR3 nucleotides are TGTGCCAGCAGTTTATACGGGACAGCGGATACGCAGTATTTT.